Below, one TCR beta chain is given with its context. Its antigen is still unknown. From the cysteine through the phenylalanine, the CDR3 covers 16 amino acids. Only the protein sequence is given. The CDR1 and CDR2 encoded by the germline V gene are SGHDT and YYEEEE. The instrument was an Illumina HiSeq 2000. TCR beta cDNA libraries were made by 5'RACE template switching that added a universal primer site and unique molecular identifiers. Synthesis of cDNA was primed from the TCR beta constant segment and was followed by two consecutive PCR amplification steps. Concerning the study's data processing: MIGEC was used to demultiplex reads and group the reads by UMI, and MiTCR was used to assemble and quantify clonotypes. To exclude erroneous sequences, only TCR cDNA sequences supported by at least two reads were retained. Downstream repertoire analysis used the tcR package, and clonotypes were matched across fractions by CDR3 nucleotide sequence plus V segment. VDJmatch was used to annotate antigen specificity against VDJdb, with one amino acid substitution allowed in CDR3. TCRdb reprocessed the reads into one record per CDR3 protein sequence, lacking DNA. The V and J calls come from TCRdb's annotation, not from the publication. The table for this sample records about 460,000 distinct CDR3 sequences. The ten largest account for approximately 1.5% of the sample.

To determine HCMV serostatus, a commercial ELISA kit was used to detect HCMV-specific IgG in serum. Ficoll density gradient centrifugation was used to isolate peripheral blood mononuclear cells from blood. This entry belongs to a study of T cells expressing NK-cell markers (dated by TCRdb to 2018 to 2021). General notes on the study: TCR beta-chain repertoires were profiled in sorted CD3+CD56+NKG2C+, CD3+CD56+NKG2C- and CD3+CD56-NKG2C+ T-cell subsets from fewer than 10 donors. Of the eight sequenced donors, seven were found to be HCMV-seropositive and one was found to be HCMV-seronegative. All eight donors whose samples were sequenced were randomly selected healthy volunteers, three of them men and five women. The libraries were sequenced on Illumina HiSeq 2000/2500, MiSeq or NextSeq, producing 2 x 150 bp reads.

What the authors observed across the whole study: Those dominant clonotypes were again the most abundant among CD3+CD56-NKG2C+ cells in several donors, at about 25-65%. For six donors, the dominant CD3+CD56+NKG2C+ clonotypes were among the top 10 CD8+ clonotypes and accounted for about 1.0-7.0% of CD8+ T cells. Whether the expanded NKG2C-expressing T cell clones were specific for HCMV antigens was left unclear.

This clonotype was sampled from a woman between 45 and 60 years old in good health. Donor details come from another sample of the same person, matched by shared clones. In this chain, TRBV5-6 is recombined with TRBJ2-3; TCRdb selects TRBD2, and the lack of DNA leaves this call unchecked. The sequenced sample was blood T cells: a sorted CD56 or NKG2C T cell subset, CD4+ or CD8+ T cells, or bulk PBMC T cells (not recorded which). CDR3 sequence: CASSLSGRTYTDTQYF.